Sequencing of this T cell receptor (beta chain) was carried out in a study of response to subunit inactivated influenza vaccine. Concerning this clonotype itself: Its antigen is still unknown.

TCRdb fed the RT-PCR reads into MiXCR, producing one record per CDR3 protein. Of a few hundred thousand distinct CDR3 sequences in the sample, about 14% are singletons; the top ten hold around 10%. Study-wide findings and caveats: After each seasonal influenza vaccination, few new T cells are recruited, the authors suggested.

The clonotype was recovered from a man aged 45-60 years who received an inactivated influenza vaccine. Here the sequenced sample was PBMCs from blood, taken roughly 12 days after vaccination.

CDR3: CASSQGIGRPGRETQYF. DNA of the CDR3: TGCGCCAGCAGCCAAGGTATCGGGAGGCCTGGCAGAGAGACCCAGTACTTC. This chain joins TRBV4-3 and TRBJ2-5; 7 nucleotides line up with TRBD2. This CDR3 is built from 17 residues. Trimming at V came to 1 base and at J to 4 bases, leaving 12 bases not matched to a gene. CDR1 is LGHNA, CDR2 YSLEER, per germline.